What follows are 15 T cell receptor beta chains derived from one specimen sequenced in a study of monozygotic twins with inflammatory bowel disease. TCRdb reprocessed the 5' RACE reads and keeps a single row for each CDR3 protein, giving no DNA. This sample's table has about 110,000 distinct CDR3 sequences. The sample taken for sequencing was blood. The receptors originated from a human donor with ulcerative colitis or Crohn's disease, or a healthy co-twin of an affected twin (not recorded which).

This chain links TRBV20-1 with TRBJ2-7; TCRdb picks TRBD1, but there is no DNA to check that call. The germline V gene has CDR1 DFQATT and CDR2 SNEGSKA (reference sequence). The CDR3 runs to 16 residues. CDR3 sequence: CSARVPGRVYSYEQYF.

The chain carries TRBV2 and TRBJ2-4. The V gene's germline CDR1 is SNHLY and CDR2 FYNNEI. The CDR3 has 16 residues. The CDR3 loop reads CASSDSTWGIKNIQYF.

The rearrangement joins TRBV7-2 to TRBJ1-3; TCRdb calls TRBD1, which cannot be checked without DNA. Germline V gene sequence: CDR1 SGHTA, CDR2 FQGNSA. CDR3 length equals 16 residues. CDR3 residues: CASSSGQGARRNTIYF.

The V and J genes are TRBV18 and TRBJ2-2; TCRdb lists TRBD1, though no DNA is available to test this call. This CDR3 is built from 15 residues. Per germline, CDR1 KGHSH and CDR2 LQKENI. CDR3 loop: CASSLLRENTGELFF.

The chain carries TRBV5-1 and TRBJ2-3; the TCRdb D gene call, TRBD2, has no DNA to confirm it. The CDR3 extends over 14 amino acids. Germline lookup yields CDR1 SGHRS and CDR2 YFSETQ. CDR3 in amino acids: CASSSGRSTDTQYF. Variable domain in full (rest from reference TRBV5-1 and TRBJ2-3): KAGVTQTPRYLIKTRGQQVTLSCSPISGHRSVSWYQQTPGQGLQFLFEYFSETQRNKGNFPGRFSGRQFSNSRSEMNVSTLELGDSALYLCASSSGRSTDTQYFGPGTRLTVL.

The rearrangement joins TRBV28 to TRBJ2-3; the TCRdb D gene call, TRBD2, has no DNA to confirm it. CDR3 length: 16 residues. Germline CDR1 MDHEN, CDR2 SYDVKM. The CDR3 is CASSSSERGGADTQYF.

CDR3 loop: CASSSTMYQETQYF. The chain carries TRBV7-9 and TRBJ2-5. Germline V lookup: CDR1 SEHNR, CDR2 FQNEAQ (reference sequence). This CDR3 comprises 14 residues.

V is TRBV6-1 and J is TRBJ2-5. CDR1 is MNHNS and CDR2 is SASEGT in the germline V gene. CDR3 length equals 16 residues. Here the CDR3 reads CASSQLSLKYQETQYF.

J is TRBJ1-3 and V is TRBV11-2; the D call from TCRdb, TRBD1, cannot be confirmed without DNA. The CDR3 is made up of 16 amino acids. Germline V lookup: CDR1 SGHAT, CDR2 FQNNGV. The chain's CDR3 is CASSTRQGEAGNTIYF.

The chain links TRBV7-2 to TRBJ2-1. The germline V gene has CDR1 SGHTA and CDR2 FQGNSA. This CDR3 comprises 13 residues. CDR3 loop: CASSLAVTREQFF.

The chain employs TRBV11-2 and TRBJ2-3. This CDR3 comprises 14 residues. CDR1 is SGHAT, CDR2 FQNNGV, per germline. This CDR3 is CASSLDHSTDTQYF.

The chain combines TRBV7-3 with TRBJ2-1; absent DNA, TCRdb's TRBD2 call cannot be checked. This CDR3 contains 17 residues. From germline, CDR1 is SGHTA and CDR2 FQGTGA. The chain's CDR3 is CASSLRHIGTRDNEQFF.

The J gene is TRBJ2-7, the V gene TRBV7-6. Germline CDR1 and CDR2: SGHVS and FNYEAQ. This CDR3 is 14 amino acids long. The CDR3 spells CASSLPHTGYEQYF.

The chain joins TRBV20-1 to TRBJ1-1; TCRdb proposes TRBD1, but this gene call is untestable without DNA. The CDR3 runs to 11 residues. Germline V gene sequence: CDR1 DFQATT, CDR2 SNEGSKA (reference sequence). CDR3 sequence reads: CSARSGGEAFF.

The rearrangement joins TRBV7-9 to TRBJ2-7; TCRdb names TRBD1, which stays unverified in the absence of DNA. The CDR3 consists of 14 residues. CDR1 SEHNR and CDR2 FQNEAQ come from the germline V gene (reference sequence). CDR3 sequence reads: CASSLAAGLGEQYF.